This TCR beta chain was recorded in a study of post-analysis software for immune sequencing data. Looking at the study overall: Patients with relapsing-remitting, secondary progressive and progressive-relapsing multiple sclerosis courses were all represented. The study, taken as a whole, reports: Among 4 or 5 TRBV segments more frequent in patients than controls were TRBV5-6, TRBV5-1 and TRBV20-1. Those with multiple sclerosis, the patient group, showed significantly lower normalized Chao1 diversity than controls. Strong same-batch co-clustering of samples appeared with F measure clustering.

Unique-molecular-identifier-tagged TCR beta cDNA libraries were used. Out of roughly 0.85 to 11 million T cells, about 460,000 cDNA molecules were generated. TCRdb recomputed calls from the PCR reads with MiXCR, one row per CDR3 protein. The data contain about 170,000 distinct CDR3 sequences, approximately 30% of them seen just once; the ten biggest clones take up approximately 1.5%. This clonotype appeared a few times. Its antigen is currently unknown. Germline CDR1 and CDR2: SQVTM and ANQGSEA. Trimming pared 7 bases from V and 0 bases from J, leaving 25 bases between. The CDR3 totals 18 residues. The chain joins TRBV29-1 to TRBJ2-1, with a weak D call TRBD2 (6 bases). The TCR sequence derives from a girl aged 5 to 17 with multiple sclerosis. Sequencing input: blood. This chain's CDR3 is CSASSGNLIGSSYNEQFF. Written as DNA, the CDR3 is TGCAGCGCTTCTTCCGGGAATCTTATCGGGAGCTCCTACAATGAGCAGTTCTTC.